This TCR beta chain came from a study of human T cells and chemical hapten exposure. Authors' processing steps: TCRs per sample had a median of roughly 93,000 and ranged from about 23,224 to 700,000. One entry per CDR3 protein, called by TCRdb with MiXCR from the RACE reads. The V and J calls, along with clone size, are taken from TCRdb and not from the paper's own processing. The sample carries a few hundred thousand distinct CDR3 sequences, about 6% recorded once. This clonotype has more than one count but fewer than ten. This CDR3 has 15 amino acids. Germline CDR1 is DFQATT and CDR2 is SNEGSKA (reference sequence). V lost 4 bases and J lost 1; bases outside the gene matches: 6. Time point indicated: patch test 2, 6 weeks after DPC sensitization. Documented treatment: therapeutic diphenylcyclopropenone sensitization with weekly scalp DPC. Venepuncture was done earlier than the placement of each patch test. The study enrolled 18 to 70-year-old alopecia patients suitable for DPC.

The material was whole blood, obtained in connection with sensitization to the hapten diphenylcyclopropenone (DPC). The chain carries TRBV20-1 and TRBJ2-3; 9 bases are a match to TRBD2. The source is a woman aged 18 to 35 with alopecia areata. Some clones in this sample may be carry-over from other donors' samples. The chain's CDR3 is CSAIDRLAGTDTQYF. The CDR3, as DNA: TGCAGTGCTATTGACCGACTAGCGGGCACAGATACGCAGTATTTT.